This TCR beta chain originates from a study of cytomegalovirus exposure and HLA in healthy donors. Both 60 Vbeta primers and 13 Jbeta primers went into the PCR. TCRdb keeps only in-frame clones here, not all; method: immunoSEQ multiplex PCR. Altogether 100,000 to 150,000 clones are present, 80% being singletons, with the ten largest covering about 3.3%. Trimming took 3 bases from V and 7 from J, leaving 9 bases between them. This CDR3 contains 11 residues. In germline, CDR1 is GTSNPN, CDR2 SVGIG (reference sequence). This sequence joins TRBV30 and TRBJ1-2; D remains ambiguous. Sequenced material: PBMCs. The clonotype originates from a male donor in good health and CMV-seronegative. CDR3 loop: CAWRRALGYTF. In DNA, the CDR3 is TGTGCCTGGAGGCGGGCGCTTGGCTACACCTTC.